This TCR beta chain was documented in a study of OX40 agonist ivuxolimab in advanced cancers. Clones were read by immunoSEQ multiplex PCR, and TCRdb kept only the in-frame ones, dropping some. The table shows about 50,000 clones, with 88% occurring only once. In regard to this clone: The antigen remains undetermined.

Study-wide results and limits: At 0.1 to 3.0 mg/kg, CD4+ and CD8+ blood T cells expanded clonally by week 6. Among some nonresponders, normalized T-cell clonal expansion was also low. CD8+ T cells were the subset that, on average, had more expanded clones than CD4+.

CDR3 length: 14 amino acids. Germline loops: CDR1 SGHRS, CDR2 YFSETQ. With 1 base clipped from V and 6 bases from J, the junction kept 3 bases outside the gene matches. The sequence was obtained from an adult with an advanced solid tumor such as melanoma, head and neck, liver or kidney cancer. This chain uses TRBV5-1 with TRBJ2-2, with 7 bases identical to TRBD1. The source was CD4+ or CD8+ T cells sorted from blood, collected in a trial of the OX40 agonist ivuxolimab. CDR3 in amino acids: CASSLLTGPGELFF. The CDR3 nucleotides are TGCGCCAGCAGCTTGCTGACAGGGCCCGGGGAGCTGTTTTTT. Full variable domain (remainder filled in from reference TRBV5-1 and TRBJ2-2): KAGVTQTPRYLIKTRGQQVTLSCSPISGHRSVSWYQQTPGQGLQFLFEYFSETQRNKGNFPGRFSGRQFSNSRSEMNVSTLELGDSALYLCASSLLTGPGELFFGEGSRLTVL.